Given below is one T cell receptor (beta chain) in context. The data were taken from a study of T cells in narcolepsy. Germline V gives CDR1 SSHAT, CDR2 FNYEAQ (reference sequence). The CDR3 loop spans 13 amino acids. Assay used: immunoSEQ multiplex PCR; TCRdb lists only in-frame clones, some missing. The sample holds tens of thousands of clones, about 85% seen once. This clonotype originated in a human donor with narcolepsy. Sequenced material: CD45RA- memory CD4+ T cells from PBMCs. The chain is built from TRBV7-7 and TRBJ2-7; D may correspond to TRBD1 or TRBD2 (6 bases each). The DNA for the CDR3 is TGTGCTAGCTCAAGGGGGGCTGGCTACGAGCAGTACTTC. It encodes CASSRGAGYEQYF.